Sequencing of this TCR beta chain was carried out in a study of OX40 agonist ivuxolimab in advanced cancers. Overall study context: The dose-escalation cohort had hepatocellular carcinoma, melanoma, renal cell or head and neck cancer.

Assay used: immunoSEQ multiplex PCR; TCRdb lists only in-frame clones, some missing. The sample consists of tens of thousands of clones, under 90% of them appearing once. This CDR3 comprises 15 residues. Germline V CDR1 and CDR2: SNHLY, FYNNEI. V lost 6 bases to trimming and J lost 5 bases, with 16 bases between them. The input for sequencing was CD4+ or CD8+ T cells sorted from blood, taken in a trial of the OX40 agonist ivuxolimab. The V gene is TRBV2, the J gene TRBJ2-2, with D perhaps being TRBD1 or TRBD2 (6 bases each). The receptor was derived from an adult with an advanced solid tumor such as melanoma, head and neck, liver or kidney cancer. The CDR3 is CASRGDTAGTGELFF. CDR3 sequence (DNA): TGTGCCAGCAGGGGGGACACGGCGGGGACCGGGGAGCTGTTTTTT.